Below, 10 T cell receptor beta chains from the same sample are listed, as sequenced in a study of T cells in women clearing cervical HPV infection. This table comes from immunoSEQ multiplex PCR, and its TCRdb copy is limited to in-frame clones, with some not included. The sample holds approximately 41,000 clones. Input material: blood buffy coat. These receptors originate from a woman aged 18 to 75 with a cervical HPV16 infection that either progressed to CIN3+ or cleared (not recorded which).

As for this clone: The read ends 3 residues early relative to the CDR3; the germline J gene fills the gap. The chain links TRBV28 to TRBJ2-7; 10 nucleotides match TRBD1. This CDR3 contains 17 residues. Germline V lookup: CDR1 MDHEN, CDR2 SYDVKM. With 4 bases clipped from V and 2 bases from J, the junction kept 11 bases outside the gene matches. The chain's CDR3 is CASSSGLGQGRAYEQYF. Partial CDR3 DNA: TGTGCCAGCAGTTCCGGACTGGGACAGGGGAGGGCCTACGAG.

Regarding this clone: Read coverage stops 3 residues before the CDR3 terminus; the germline J gene supplies the remainder. This chain connects TRBV5-5 to TRBJ1-1; D is unresolved. Germline values: CDR1 SGHKS, CDR2 YYEKEE (reference sequence). CDR3 length: 15 amino acids. The V gene lost 1 base and the J gene lost 3 bases, with 13 bases spanning the gap. CDR3 DNA (partial): TGTGCCAGCAGCTTGTCCCCGGGGAGGGACACTGAA. This translates into CASSLSPGRDTE. The entire CDR3 protein is CASSLSPGRDTEAFF.

A word on this clone: The DNA ends 3 residues before the CDR3 does, and the rest of the CDR3 is filled in from the germline J gene. V is TRBV11-2 and J is TRBJ2-2, with no clear D. Germline CDR1 is SGHAT and CDR2 is FQNNGV. The CDR3 has 15 residues. Trimming removed 5 bases from V and 4 bases from J, with 14 bases in between. The CDR3 region is CASSNIGTGTGELFF. The part of the CDR3 DNA that was read is TGTGCCAGCAGCAATATAGGAACGGGCACCGGGGAG.

Partial CDR3 DNA: TGTGCCAGTAGTATGAGCGGACTAGCGGTAACAGATACG. Translating it yields CASSMSGLAVTDT. The whole CDR3 protein reads CASSMSGLAVTDTQYF. This chain connects TRBV19 to TRBJ2-3, with 10 bases matching TRBD2. The read ends 3 residues before the CDR3 terminus; that terminus is restored from the germline J gene. The CDR3 sequence is 16 residues long. The V and J ends lost 3 bases and 3 bases, in that order; junction bases with no gene match: 6. Germline V gene lookup returns CDR1 LNHDA and CDR2 SQIVND (reference sequence).

Concerning this clone: The read comes to an end 3 residues before the CDR3 does, leaving the germline J gene to fill in the end. The J gene is TRBJ2-1, the V gene TRBV30; 10 bases map to TRBD2. The CDR3 spans 15 residues. Germline V gives CDR1 GTSNPN, CDR2 SVGIG (reference sequence). Unmatched junction bases numbered 4, after V lost 3 bases and J lost 2 bases. Here the CDR3 reads CAWSKSGGAYNEQFF. The CDR3 bases that were read are TGTGCCTGGAGCAAAAGCGGGGGGGCCTACAATGAG.

A remark on this clone: With the read ending 3 residues before the CDR3 end, the germline J gene is used to fill in that end. V usage is TRBV14 and J usage is TRBJ2-5; 7 positions agree with TRBD2. CDR1 and CDR2 from the germline V gene are SGHDN and FVKESK. This CDR3 has 15 residues. The J segment lost 5 bases and the V segment lost 5 bases, leaving 11 bases of the junction unmatched. The chain's CDR3 is CASSKPSGGWETQYF. The part of the CDR3 DNA that was read is TGTGCCAGCAGCAAACCCTCCGGGGGGTGGGAGACC.

Note on this clone: The read ends 3 residues early relative to the CDR3; the germline J gene fills the gap. The V call is TRBV7-9, the J call TRBJ1-2; maybe TRBD1 (5 bases). Trimming removed 1 base from V and 4 bases from J, with 13 bases in between. In germline, CDR1 is SEHNR, CDR2 FQNEAQ (reference sequence). CDR3 length equals 15 residues. Partial CDR3 DNA: TGTGCCAGCAGCTTAGGGGGTTCAGGGCTCTATGGC. It is translated as CASSLGGSGLYG. The whole CDR3 protein is CASSLGGSGLYGYTF.

Concerning this clone: The read gets to within 3 residues of the CDR3 end, and the germline J gene fills in the rest. This chain connects TRBV11-1 to TRBJ1-1; 7 bases fit TRBD1. Looked up from germline, CDR1 is SGHAT and CDR2 is FQDESV (reference sequence). The CDR3 is 14 amino acids. V lost 5 bases to trimming and J lost 3 bases; unmatched junction nucleotides: 6. The part of the CDR3 DNA that was read is TGTGCCAGCAGCACATCAGACAGGGACACTGAA. The encoded protein is CASSTSDRDTE. The full CDR3 protein is CASSTSDRDTEAFF.

On this clone itself: The read stops 3 residues short of the end of the CDR3; the missing end is completed from the germline J gene. The chain recombines TRBV11-2 with TRBJ1-1; no reliable D call. CDR1 SGHAT and CDR2 FQNNGV come from the germline V gene. Trimming pared 1 base from V and 3 bases from J, leaving 6 bases between. The CDR3 consists of 13 residues. The covered CDR3 bases are TGTGCCAGCAGCTTAGTCCCATACACTGAA. Translation: CASSLVPYTE. The full CDR3 protein reads CASSLVPYTEAFF.

Incomplete CDR3 DNA: TGTGCCTGGAGTCTAGGACTAGCGGGGTTGTCAGATACG. This sequence encodes CAWSLGLAGLSDT. The full CDR3 is CAWSLGLAGLSDTQYF. The chain carries TRBV30 and TRBJ2-3; 12 bases are a match to TRBD2. The read gets to within 3 residues of the CDR3 end, and the germline J gene fills in the rest. After removal of 2 bases from V and 4 bases from J, the junction contained 7 bases not matched to a gene. The germline V gene has CDR1 GTSNPN and CDR2 SVGIG (reference sequence). This CDR3 is 16 amino acids long.